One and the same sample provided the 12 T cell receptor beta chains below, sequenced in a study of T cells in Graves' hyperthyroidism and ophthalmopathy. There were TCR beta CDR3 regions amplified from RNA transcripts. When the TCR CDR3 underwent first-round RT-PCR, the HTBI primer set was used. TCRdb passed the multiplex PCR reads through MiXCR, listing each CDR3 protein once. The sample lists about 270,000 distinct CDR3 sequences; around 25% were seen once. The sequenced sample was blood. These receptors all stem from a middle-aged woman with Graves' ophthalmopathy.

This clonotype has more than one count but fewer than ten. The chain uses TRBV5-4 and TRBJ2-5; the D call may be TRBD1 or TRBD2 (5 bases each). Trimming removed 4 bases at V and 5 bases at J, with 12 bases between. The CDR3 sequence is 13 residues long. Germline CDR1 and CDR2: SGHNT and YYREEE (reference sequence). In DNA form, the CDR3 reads TGTGCCAGCAGCCCTAAAGGGACCGAGACCCAGTACTTC. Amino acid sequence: CASSPKGTETQYF.

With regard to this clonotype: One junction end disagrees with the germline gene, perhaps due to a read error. The CDR3 nucleotides read TGTGCCAGCAGTTACCATCGGGTCACCTCTGGAAACACCATATCTTTT. As protein: CASSYHRVTSGNTISF. The gene calls are TRBV6-5 and TRBJ1-3; D remains unclear. Germline CDR1 is MNHEY and CDR2 is SVGAGI. The CDR3 totals 16 residues.

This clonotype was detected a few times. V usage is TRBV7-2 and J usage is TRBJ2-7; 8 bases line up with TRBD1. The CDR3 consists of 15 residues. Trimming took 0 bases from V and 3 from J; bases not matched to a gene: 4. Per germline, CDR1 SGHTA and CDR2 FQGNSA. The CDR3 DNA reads TGTGCCAGCAGCTTAGCGACAGGGGAGGTCTACGAGCAGTACTTC. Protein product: CASSLATGEVYEQYF.

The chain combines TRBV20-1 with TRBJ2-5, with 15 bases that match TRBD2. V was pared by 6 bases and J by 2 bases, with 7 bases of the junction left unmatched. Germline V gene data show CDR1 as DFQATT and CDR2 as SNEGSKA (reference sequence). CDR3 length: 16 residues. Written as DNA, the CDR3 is TGCAGTGCCTTGGGACTAGCGGGAGGCCCACAAGAGACCCAGTACTTC. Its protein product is CSALGLAGGPQETQYF.

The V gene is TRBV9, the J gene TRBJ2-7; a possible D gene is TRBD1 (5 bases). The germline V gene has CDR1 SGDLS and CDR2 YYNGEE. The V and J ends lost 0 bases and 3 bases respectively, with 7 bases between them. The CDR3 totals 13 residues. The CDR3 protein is CASSVDQGYEQYF. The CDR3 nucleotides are TGTGCCAGCAGCGTAGATCAGGGCTACGAGCAGTACTTC.

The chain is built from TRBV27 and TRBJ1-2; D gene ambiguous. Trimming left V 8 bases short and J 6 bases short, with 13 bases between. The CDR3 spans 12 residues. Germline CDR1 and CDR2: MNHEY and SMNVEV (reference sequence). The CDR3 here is CASGAGVNGYTF. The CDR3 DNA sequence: TGTGCCAGCGGAGCCGGTGTTAATGGCTACACCTTC.

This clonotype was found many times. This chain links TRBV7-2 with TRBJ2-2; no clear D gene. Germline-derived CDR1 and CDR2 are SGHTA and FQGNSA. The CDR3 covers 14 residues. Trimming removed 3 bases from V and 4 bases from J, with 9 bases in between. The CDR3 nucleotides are TGTGCCAGCAGCTTTCATACGGTCACCGGGGAGCTGTTTTTT. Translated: CASSFHTVTGELFF.

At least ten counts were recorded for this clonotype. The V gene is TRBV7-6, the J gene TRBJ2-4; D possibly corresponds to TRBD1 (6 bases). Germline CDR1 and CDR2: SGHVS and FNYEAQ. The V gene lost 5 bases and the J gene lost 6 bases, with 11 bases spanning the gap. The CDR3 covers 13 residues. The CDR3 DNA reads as TGTGCCAGCAGCCGGGACATATCAAACATTCAGTACTTC. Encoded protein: CASSRDISNIQYF.

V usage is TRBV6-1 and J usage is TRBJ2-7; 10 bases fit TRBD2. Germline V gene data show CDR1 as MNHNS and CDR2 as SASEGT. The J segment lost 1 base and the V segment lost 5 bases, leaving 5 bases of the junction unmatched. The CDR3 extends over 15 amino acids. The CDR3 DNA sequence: TGTGCCAGCAGTAAACGGACTAGCGGATCCTACGAGCAGTACTTC. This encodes CASSKRTSGSYEQYF.

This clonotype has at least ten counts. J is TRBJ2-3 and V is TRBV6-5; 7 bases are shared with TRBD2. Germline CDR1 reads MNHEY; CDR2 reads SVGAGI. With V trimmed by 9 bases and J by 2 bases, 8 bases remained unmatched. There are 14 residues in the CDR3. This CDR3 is CASRPSGPTDTQYF. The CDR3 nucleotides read TGTGCCAGTCGTCCTAGCGGACCCACAGATACGCAGTATTTT.

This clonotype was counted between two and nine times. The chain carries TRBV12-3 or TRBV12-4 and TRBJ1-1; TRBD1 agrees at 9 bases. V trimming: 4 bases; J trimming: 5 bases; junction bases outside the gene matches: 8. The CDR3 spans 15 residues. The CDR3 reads CASSSGQGLRTEAFF. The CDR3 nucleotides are TGTGCCAGCAGTTCAGGACAGGGGCTTCGGACTGAAGCTTTCTTT.

CDR3 DNA: TGTGCCAGCAGCGTAGGTGGATTGGGTCCCTACGAGCAGTACTTC. It encodes CASSVGGLGPYEQYF. The rearrangement uses TRBV9 and TRBJ2-7; D gene ambiguous. The V end was cut by 0 bases, the J end by 2 bases, with 12 bases between. Germline CDR1 reads SGDLS; CDR2 reads YYNGEE. CDR3 size: 15 residues.